The next 6 T cell receptor beta chains were all read from a single sample in a study of T cell clonality in common variable immunodeficiency. Study-wide results and caveats: Fewer deletions and N-nucleotide insertions were reportedly seen in common variable immunodeficiency TCR beta sequences.

This table comes from immunoSEQ multiplex PCR, and its TCRdb copy is limited to in-frame clones, with some not included. This repertoire holds about 19,000 clones, and none appear only once. The antigens these receptors bind are not known. Source material: peripheral blood mononuclear cells. Every receptor here comes from a human donor with common variable immunodeficiency.

This clone was counted only a few times. The CDR3 goes on 3 residues after the read ends, and that part is filled in from the germline J gene. This chain connects TRBV30 to TRBJ2-7; 8 nucleotides agree with TRBD2. The V gene end was trimmed by 3 bases and the J gene end by 6 bases; junction bases not matched to a gene: 10. Looked up from germline, CDR1 is GTSNPN and CDR2 is SVGIG (reference sequence). The CDR3 consists of 14 residues. CDR3 DNA, as far as it was read: TGTGCCTGGAGGGGGGGACTAGGACTTCTCGAG. Protein sequence: CAWRGGLGLLE. The CDR3 reads in full as CAWRGGLGLLEQYF. The variable domain in full, completed from reference TRBV30 and TRBJ2-7, reads SQTIHQWPATLVQPVGSPLSLECTVEGTSNPNLYWYRQAAGRGLQLLFYSVGIGQISSEVPQNLSASRPQDRQFILSSKKLLLSDSGFYLCAWRGGLGLLEQYFGPGTRLTVT.

This clone was found many times. The read finishes 3 residues shy of the CDR3 end, and the germline J gene is used to complete it. The chain has TRBV2 and TRBJ2-6; the D is unclear. There are 12 residues in the CDR3. Trimming removed 5 bases at V and 4 bases at J, with 3 bases between. The germline V gene encodes CDR1 SNHLY and CDR2 FYNNEI. The CDR3 sequence is CASSLGANVLTF. CDR3 DNA, as far as it was read: TGTGCCAGCAGTCTCGGGGCCAACGTC. Using reference TRBV2 and TRBJ2-6 for the parts outside the CDR3, the full variable domain is EPEVTQTPSHQVTQMGQEVILRCVPISNHLYFYWYRQILGQKVEFLVSFYNNEISEKSEIFDDQFSVERPDGSNFTLKIRSTKLEDSAMYFCASSLGANVLTFGAGSRLTVL.

In its sample, this clone was seen many times. The read gets to within 3 residues of the CDR3 end, and the germline J gene fills in the rest. The chain carries TRBV5-1 and TRBJ2-3; 7 nucleotides agree with TRBD1. J gave up 1 base and V 4 bases, and 6 bases lay outside the gene matches. The CDR3 has 15 amino acids. Germline assignment: CDR1 SGHRS and CDR2 YFSETQ. The CDR3 protein is CASSPGTDRTDTQYF. The sequenced part of the CDR3 DNA is TGCGCCAGCAGCCCCGGGACAGATCGCACAGATACG.

This clone was recorded at least ten times. Read data end 3 residues before the CDR3 end; the end is taken from the germline J gene. This rearrangement joins TRBV18 to TRBJ1-2; a possible D gene is TRBD1 (5 bases). Germline V gene sequence: CDR1 KGHSH, CDR2 LQKENI. With 0 bases removed from V and 4 bases from J, the gap between germline ends came to 6 bases. The length of the CDR3 is 13 residues. Partial CDR3 DNA: TGTGCCAGCTCACCACCAAGGGGCTATGGC. Its translation: CASSPPRGYG. The CDR3 reads in full as CASSPPRGYGYTF. The variable domain in full, completed from reference TRBV18 and TRBJ1-2, reads NAGVMQNPRHLVRRRGQEARLRCSPMKGHSHVYWYRQLPEEGLKFMVYLQKENIIDESGMPKERFSAEFPKEGPSILRIQQVVRGDSAAYFCASSPPRGYGYTFGSGTRLTVV.

This clone was seen a few times. The sequenced fragment ends 3 residues before the CDR3 boundary, so the rest is inferred from the germline J gene. This chain uses TRBV6-2 or TRBV6-3 with TRBJ2-7; 13 bases fit TRBD2. The CDR3 length is 14 residues. Germline V gives CDR1 MNHEY, CDR2 SVGEGT. Trimming took 5 bases from V and 6 from J; bases not matched to a gene: 4. The sequenced part of the CDR3 DNA is TGTGCCAGCAGTCGGGGGACTAGCGGGACCGAG. Its translation: CASSRGTSGTE. The full CDR3 protein is CASSRGTSGTEQYF.

This clone was counted many times. A junction end diverges from the germline sequence, so it may reflect a read error. Incomplete CDR3 DNA: TGCGCCAGCAGCCCGCGAGGGGGGGGTGCGGATACG. This codes for CASSPRGGGADT. The whole CDR3 region reads CASSPRGGGADTQYF. The chain couples TRBV4-2 to TRBJ2-3; maybe TRBD2 (7 bases). Read data end 3 residues before the CDR3 end; the end is taken from the germline J gene. Germline-derived CDR1 and CDR2 are LGHNA and YNFKEQ. This CDR3 has 15 amino acids.